The 32 T cell receptor beta chains below were found in one sample sequenced in a study of blood T cell repertoires in COVID-19. This table comes from immunoSEQ multiplex PCR, and its TCRdb copy is limited to in-frame clones, with some not included. The sample includes hundreds of thousands of clones, around 87% of them seen just once. Material for sequencing was peripheral blood. The origin of the receptors is a woman between 45 and 60 years old with active or convalescent COVID-19.

CDR3 in DNA: TGTGCCAGCACCTCGGGAGCACTGAGCAATCAGCCCCAGCATTTT. Encoded protein: CASTSGALSNQPQHF. The J gene is TRBJ1-5, the V gene TRBV19, with unresolved D. CDR1 is LNHDA, CDR2 SQIVND, per germline (reference sequence). The CDR3 totals 15 residues. Trimming stripped 9 bases from V and 1 base from J, with 16 bases between.

This clone appeared a few times. V is TRBV29-1 and J is TRBJ1-1; maybe TRBD1 (6 bases). The germline CDR1 and CDR2 sequences are SQVTM and ANQGSEA. The ends were cut back, 6 bases at V and 9 bases at J, with 17 bases in the middle. CDR3 length: 12 residues. The CDR3 DNA sequence: TGCAGCGTCGAGGACAGCTCTATTCAAGCTTTCTTT. This sequence encodes CSVEDSSIQAFF.

CDR3 in amino acids: CASSWDTGMGGYTF. The CDR3 DNA reads as TGTGCCAGCAGCTGGGACACAGGGATGGGTGGCTACACCTTC. The V gene is TRBV5-5, the J gene TRBJ1-2; perhaps TRBD1 as D (6 bases). The V gene lost 3 bases and the J gene lost 7 bases, with 16 bases spanning the gap. CDR1 is SGHKS and CDR2 is YYEKEE in the germline V gene (reference sequence). This CDR3 is 14 amino acids long. Full variable domain (remainder filled in from reference TRBV5-5 and TRBJ1-2): DAGVTQSPTHLIKTRGQQVTLRCSPISGHKSVSWYQQVLGQGPQFIFQYYEKEERGRGNFPDRFSARQFPNYSSELNVNALLLGDSALYLCASSWDTGMGGYTFGSGTRLTVV.

This chain connects TRBV4-1 to TRBJ1-5, with 10 bases fitting TRBD1. The CDR3 consists of 15 residues. The germline V gene encodes CDR1 MGHRA and CDR2 YSYEKL. Trimming removed 1 base from V and 8 bases from J; junction bases left unmatched: 5. The CDR3 protein is CASSQGDRGREPQHF. As DNA, the CDR3 is TGCGCCAGCAGCCAAGGAGACAGGGGGCGTGAGCCCCAGCATTTT.

The chain joins TRBV9 to TRBJ1-2; 8 nucleotides align to TRBD1. Germline V CDR1 and CDR2: SGDLS, YYNGEE. The CDR3 has 14 residues. V gave up 4 bases and J gave up 5 bases; unmatched junction bases: 7. CDR3 sequence reads: CASSMNRGVYGYTF. CDR3 DNA: TGTGCCAGCAGCATGAACAGGGGGGTTTATGGCTACACCTTC.

This clone was counted once. The chain has TRBV5-1 and TRBJ2-3; D is perhaps TRBD1 (5 bases). Trimming took off 4 bases at V and 6 bases at J, with 21 bases between the two ends. Germline CDR1 and CDR2: SGHRS and YFSETQ. The CDR3 contains 16 residues. In nucleotides, the CDR3 is TGCGCCAGCAGCCCTTACTCGGAAGGGGTAGGCGATACGCAGTATTTT. Encoded protein: CASSPYSEGVGDTQYF. The whole variable domain, remainder taken from reference TRBV5-1 and TRBJ2-3, is KAGVTQTPRYLIKTRGQQVTLSCSPISGHRSVSWYQQTPGQGLQFLFEYFSETQRNKGNFPGRFSGRQFSNSRSEMNVSTLELGDSALYLCASSPYSEGVGDTQYFGPGTRLTVL.

The chain uses TRBV3-1 (or the pseudogene TRBV3-2) and TRBJ1-1; D possibly corresponds to TRBD1 (6 bases). The CDR3 loop spans 15 amino acids. CDR1 LGHDT and CDR2 YNNKEL come from the germline V gene (reference sequence). V was pared by 0 bases and J by 8 bases, with 16 bases between. The DNA for the CDR3 is TGTGCCAGCAGCCAAGACGGCGTGGGGGCCAGAGAAGCTTTCTTT. This codes for CASSQDGVGAREAFF.

The chain is built from TRBV7-2 and TRBJ2-1; the match to TRBD2 covers 7 bases. CDR3 length: 15 amino acids. V shed 5 bases, J shed 0 bases, and the junction held 4 bases outside the gene matches. Germline V gene data show CDR1 as SGHTA and CDR2 as FQGNSA. The chain's CDR3 is CASSASGASYNEQFF. DNA of the CDR3: TGTGCCAGCAGCGCAAGCGGGGCCTCCTACAATGAGCAGTTCTTC.

V usage is TRBV6-6 and J usage is TRBJ1-1, with D possibly TRBD1 on 5 matching bases. The germline V gene encodes CDR1 MNHNY and CDR2 SVGAGI (reference sequence). Trimming cost V 6 bases and J 0 bases, with 11 bases left between them. This CDR3 region has 14 residues. The CDR3 bases are TGTGCCAGCAGCCCCCAAGGGGTGAACACTGAAGCTTTCTTT. This sequence encodes CASSPQGVNTEAFF.

The chain couples TRBV4-1 to TRBJ2-7, with 9 bases matching TRBD1. The CDR3 loop spans 14 amino acids. Trimming removed 1 base from V and 3 bases from J; junction bases left unmatched: 1. Germline loops: CDR1 MGHRA, CDR2 YSYEKL. The CDR3 sequence is CASSQGGQGYEQYF. The CDR3 DNA is TGCGCCAGCAGCCAAGGGGGACAGGGCTACGAGCAGTACTTC.

CDR3 nucleotides: TGTGCCAGCAGTGATCAGGGGCCCACTGAAGCTTTCTTT. This codes for CASSDQGPTEAFF. The rearrangement joins TRBV6-1 to TRBJ1-1; D perhaps matches TRBD1 (6 bases). The germline V gene encodes CDR1 MNHNS and CDR2 SASEGT. V was clipped by 3 bases and J by 4 bases, with 9 bases between them. CDR3 size: 13 residues.

This sequence joins TRBV7-8 and TRBJ1-5; unclear D gene. This CDR3 region has 16 residues. Germline V gene lookup returns CDR1 SGHVS and CDR2 FQNEAQ. V was pared by 1 base and J by 4 bases, with 14 bases between. The CDR3 spells CASSLESRTVNQPQHF. For the CDR3, the DNA is TGTGCCAGCAGCTTAGAGAGTCGGACTGTTAATCAGCCCCAGCATTTT.

The genes are TRBV10-3 and TRBJ2-1; TRBD1 matches 8 bases. The CDR3 extends over 15 amino acids. J lost 5 bases, V lost 6 bases, and 9 bases had no gene match. Germline V gene sequence: CDR1 ENHRY, CDR2 SYGVKD. The CDR3 DNA is TGTGCCATCAGGAACGACAGGGGTGGTAACAATGAGCAGTTCTTC. Its translation: CAIRNDRGGNNEQFF.

The chain is built from TRBV27 and TRBJ2-1; D is undetermined. Germline CDR1 reads MNHEY; CDR2 reads SMNVEV (reference sequence). This CDR3 is 13 amino acids long. The germline V and J ends were trimmed by 6 bases and 5 bases, with 11 bases remaining between them. The CDR3 DNA reads as TGTGCCAGCAGGTCCTTACGGGACAATGAGCAGTTCTTC. Amino acids: CASRSLRDNEQFF.

The chain carries TRBV7-2 and TRBJ1-6; D is undetermined. With 3 bases removed from V and 4 bases from J, the gap between germline ends came to 4 bases. Per the germline V gene, CDR1 is SGHTA and CDR2 is FQGNSA. The CDR3 is 13 amino acids. Here the CDR3 reads CASSFGYNSPLHF. DNA for the CDR3: TGTGCCAGCAGCTTCGGTTATAATTCACCCCTCCACTTT.

The CDR3 DNA reads as TGTGCCAGCAGCTTAGGACAGACGCACCAAGAGACCCAGTACTTC. This gives the protein CASSLGQTHQETQYF. V is TRBV7-2 and J is TRBJ2-5, with D possibly being TRBD1 (5 bases). The germline V and J ends were trimmed by 1 base and 0 bases, with 9 bases remaining between them. CDR3 length: 15 amino acids. Germline CDR1 reads SGHTA; CDR2 reads FQGNSA.

The rearrangement links TRBV3-1 (or the pseudogene TRBV3-2) to TRBJ1-4; D remains unclear. This CDR3 is built from 14 residues. V was pared by 0 bases and J by 9 bases, with 11 bases between. From germline, CDR1 is LGHDT and CDR2 YNNKEL (reference sequence). The CDR3 sequence: CASSQDRGRQKLFF. The CDR3 bases are TGTGCCAGCAGCCAAGACCGGGGAAGACAAAAACTGTTTTTT.

The chain joins TRBV6-2 or TRBV6-3 to TRBJ1-4, with a possible D match to TRBD1 (5 bases). V was shortened by 3 bases and J by 8 bases, with 16 bases between the two germline ends. The CDR3 is made up of 15 amino acids. Germline V gives CDR1 MNHEY, CDR2 SVGEGT. The DNA for the CDR3 is TGTGCCAGCAGTTATTATTTGACAGATACCGAAAAACTGTTTTTT. Its translation is CASSYYLTDTEKLFF.

The chain employs TRBV30 and TRBJ1-4; D gene uncertain. Trimming pared 0 bases from V and 2 bases from J, leaving 4 bases between. Germline CDR1 and CDR2: GTSNPN and SVGIG (reference sequence). The CDR3 sequence is 13 residues long. The CDR3 is CAWSVQTNEKLFF. The CDR3 DNA reads as TGTGCCTGGAGTGTACAGACTAATGAAAAACTGTTTTTT.

The CDR3 here is CAWSVLGGPGELFF. In DNA, the CDR3 is TGTGCCTGGAGTGTACTAGGAGGACCCGGGGAGCTGTTTTTT. This rearrangement joins TRBV30 to TRBJ2-2; a possible D gene is TRBD2 (5 bases). The germline V gene encodes CDR1 GTSNPN and CDR2 SVGIG (reference sequence). CDR3 length: 14 amino acids. Trimming removed 0 bases at V and 6 bases at J, with 11 bases between.

The V call is TRBV12-3 or TRBV12-4, the J call TRBJ1-2, with D possibly matching TRBD1 (6 bases). The V and J ends lost 8 bases and 6 bases respectively, with 13 bases between them. The CDR3 sequence is 12 residues long. The CDR3 is CASVKDSNGYTF. As DNA, the CDR3 is TGTGCCAGCGTCAAGGACAGTAATGGCTACACCTTC.

This chain links TRBV6-2 or TRBV6-3 with TRBJ2-7, with D possibly being TRBD2 (5 bases). Germline V gene data show CDR1 as MNHEY and CDR2 as SVGEGT. Trimming shortened V by 4 bases and J by 7 bases, and 14 bases separated the two germline ends. The CDR3 contains 13 residues. This chain's CDR3 is CASSSMRVGEQYF. DNA for the CDR3: TGTGCCAGCAGTTCGATGCGGGTAGGTGAGCAGTACTTC.

The chain employs TRBV19 and TRBJ2-7, with a tentative D call TRBD1 (6 bases). CDR3 length equals 13 residues. Germline V gene sequence: CDR1 LNHDA, CDR2 SQIVND (reference sequence). Trimming pared 6 bases from V and 2 bases from J, leaving 11 bases between. CDR3 protein: CASSRTVTYEQYF. The CDR3 DNA follows: TGTGCCAGTAGCCGGACAGTAACCTACGAGCAGTACTTC.

This clone was counted a single time. The chain joins TRBV19 to TRBJ1-1, with D possibly being TRBD1 (5 bases). The CDR3 has 14 residues. Germline V gives CDR1 LNHDA, CDR2 SQIVND (reference sequence). The ends were cut back, 2 bases at V and 0 bases at J, with 7 bases in the middle. The CDR3 DNA is TGTGCCAGTAGTATAACAGGCCTGAACACTGAAGCTTTCTTT. Amino acid sequence: CASSITGLNTEAFF.

This clone turned up a few times. The chain recombines TRBV13 with TRBJ1-5; 7 positions agree with TRBD1. The CDR3 is 15 residues long. The V gene end was trimmed by 1 base and the J gene end by 4 bases; junction bases not matched to a gene: 4. Germline V gene data show CDR1 as PRHDT and CDR2 as FYEKMQ (reference sequence). The CDR3 DNA follows: TGTGCCAGCAGCTTAGCCGGGACAGCTAATCAGCCCCAGCATTTT. Its protein product is CASSLAGTANQPQHF.

The rearrangement joins TRBV7-9 to TRBJ1-4, with D tentatively TRBD1 (6 bases). Germline assignment: CDR1 SEHNR and CDR2 FQNEAQ (reference sequence). V shed 5 bases and J shed 3 bases, with 10 bases lying between them. This CDR3 spans 14 amino acids. The CDR3 DNA sequence: TGTGCCAGCAGCCCACAGGGCTCTAATGAAAAACTGTTTTTT. Amino acids: CASSPQGSNEKLFF.

This sequence joins TRBV7-8 and TRBJ2-1; no firm D call. The V and J ends lost 3 bases and 3 bases respectively, with 6 bases between them. Germline-derived CDR1 and CDR2 are SGHVS and FQNEAQ. This CDR3 region has 13 residues. The CDR3 reads CASSFDFYNEQFF. The CDR3 DNA reads TGTGCCAGCAGCTTTGACTTCTACAATGAGCAGTTCTTC.

V and J are TRBV9 and TRBJ2-5; no definite D call. Deletions cut 1 base from V and 3 bases from J, with 7 bases between. Germline V gene lookup returns CDR1 SGDLS and CDR2 YYNGEE. This CDR3 has 13 residues. The CDR3 spells CASSVPIEETQYF. The DNA of the CDR3 is TGTGCCAGCAGCGTACCCATAGAAGAGACCCAGTACTTC.

This clone was observed once. V and J are TRBV19 and TRBJ1-5; TRBD1 matches 7 bases. V was clipped by 5 bases and J by 0 bases; unmatched bases: 13. The germline V gene encodes CDR1 LNHDA and CDR2 SQIVND (reference sequence). This CDR3 region has 18 residues. The DNA of the CDR3 is TGTGCCAGTAGTGCCCCCGAGGGGGCGGTACATAGCAATCAGCCCCAGCATTTT. This translates into CASSAPEGAVHSNQPQHF.

CDR3 DNA: TGCAGCGTTGTCGACAGGGAATTCTATGGCTACACCTTC. Translation: CSVVDREFYGYTF. The V call is TRBV29-1, the J call TRBJ1-2; 7 bases match TRBD1. CDR3 length: 13 residues. Germline CDR1 and CDR2: SQVTM and ANQGSEA. V was pared by 4 bases and J by 4 bases, with 6 bases of the junction left unmatched.

The V gene is TRBV19, the J gene TRBJ1-1; unclear D gene. The CDR3 has 17 residues. Trimming took 6 bases from V and 0 from J, leaving 20 bases between them. Germline values: CDR1 LNHDA, CDR2 SQIVND (reference sequence). CDR3 in DNA: TGTGCCAGTAGCCATTACCTGAAAGGGAGTATGAACACTGAAGCTTTCTTT. It yields the protein CASSHYLKGSMNTEAFF.

This clone is a singleton in its sample. The genes are TRBV2 and TRBJ1-4; 9 bases are shared with TRBD1. CDR3 length: 15 residues. Germline loops: CDR1 SNHLY, CDR2 FYNNEI. The V and J ends lost 5 bases and 6 bases, in that order; junction bases with no gene match: 7. The chain's CDR3 is CASSFDRGTYEKLFF. The CDR3 DNA sequence: TGTGCCAGCAGTTTCGACAGGGGGACATATGAAAAACTGTTTTTT. Filled out from reference TRBV2 and TRBJ1-4, the complete variable domain reads EPEVTQTPSHQVTQMGQEVILRCVPISNHLYFYWYRQILGQKVEFLVSFYNNEISEKSEIFDDQFSVERPDGSNFTLKIRSTKLEDSAMYFCASSFDRGTYEKLFFGSGTQLSVL.